Presented here are 20 T cell receptor beta chains from one specimen sequenced in a study of cytomegalovirus exposure and HLA in healthy donors. Primers for the PCR totalled 60 Vbeta and 13 Jbeta. Only in-frame clones appear in the TCRdb table, and some are missing; sequencing was by immunoSEQ multiplex PCR. This sample has some 150,000 clones; about 80% occur once, and the top ten carry around 3.6%. The material sequenced was PBMCs. These receptors all stem from a man younger than 30 in good health and CMV-seronegative.

The chain links TRBV27 to TRBJ2-7; 7 bases match TRBD2. The CDR3 contains 11 residues. Germline loops: CDR1 MNHEY, CDR2 SMNVEV (reference sequence). V shed 3 bases and J 7 bases; nucleotides not matched to a gene: 0. Here the CDR3 reads CASSFGGEQYF. The CDR3 DNA sequence: TGTGCCAGCAGTTTCGGGGGGGAGCAGTACTTC.

This CDR3 reads CASSTPPGTGNTIYF. CDR3 bases: TGTGCCAGCAGCACTCCTCCAGGAACTGGAAACACCATATATTTT. V and J are TRBV7-2 and TRBJ1-3; D unresolved. This CDR3 contains 15 residues. V was shortened by 5 bases and J by 2 bases, with 13 bases between the two germline ends. Per germline, CDR1 SGHTA and CDR2 FQGNSA.

The chain links TRBV5-1 to TRBJ2-5; 9 bases are a match to TRBD1. V shed 0 bases and J 5 bases; nucleotides not matched to a gene: 11. The germline V gene has CDR1 SGHRS and CDR2 YFSETQ. The CDR3 loop spans 17 amino acids. DNA of the CDR3: TGCGCCAGCAGCTTGGCCGGCGGACAGGGGTTTGGTGAGACCCAGTACTTC. This translates into CASSLAGGQGFGETQYF. Full variable domain (rest looked up from reference TRBV5-1 and TRBJ2-5): KAGVTQTPRYLIKTRGQQVTLSCSPISGHRSVSWYQQTPGQGLQFLFEYFSETQRNKGNFPGRFSGRQFSNSRSEMNVSTLELGDSALYLCASSLAGGQGFGETQYFGPGTRLLVL.

The chain carries TRBV27 and TRBJ1-5; D is undetermined. Trimming cost V 0 bases and J 0 bases, with 12 bases left between them. Germline V CDR1 and CDR2: MNHEY, SMNVEV (reference sequence). The CDR3 runs 17 residues. Written as DNA, the CDR3 is TGTGCCAGCAGTTTATCTCCGGGAGACTATAGCAATCAGCCCCAGCATTTT. Translation: CASSLSPGDYSNQPQHF.

By sample fraction, this clone is medium-sized. This sequence joins TRBV2 and TRBJ1-5; 8 nucleotides line up with TRBD1. The germline gives CDR1 SNHLY, CDR2 FYNNEI. The V and J ends lost 4 bases and 4 bases, in that order; junction bases with no gene match: 15. This CDR3 region has 18 residues. The CDR3 region has the DNA TGTGCCAGCAGTGGAACCCAGACAGGGGTCCGTGGAAATCAGCCCCAGCATTTT. Translation: CASSGTQTGVRGNQPQHF. The full variable domain, in which reference TRBV2 and TRBJ1-5 provide the parts outside the CDR3, is EPEVTQTPSHQVTQMGQEVILRCVPISNHLYFYWYRQILGQKVEFLVSFYNNEISEKSEIFDDQFSVERPDGSNFTLKIRSTKLEDSAMYFCASSGTQTGVRGNQPQHFGDGTRLSIL.

V usage is TRBV29-1 and J usage is TRBJ1-2, with TRBD1 identical over 7 bases. The CDR3 contains 12 residues. From germline, CDR1 is SQVTM and CDR2 ANQGSEA. The ends lost 2 bases at V and 5 bases at J; junction bases unmatched: 2. In nucleotides, the CDR3 is TGCAGCGTTGAACGACAGGGTTATGGCTACACCTTC. Amino acid sequence: CSVERQGYGYTF.

The chain employs TRBV5-1 and TRBJ2-3; D gene uncertain. The V gene's germline CDR1 is SGHRS and CDR2 YFSETQ. The V gene lost 6 bases and the J gene lost 7 bases, with 15 bases spanning the gap. The CDR3 runs to 13 residues. The DNA of the CDR3 is TGCGCCAGCACCCCTGCCGAAAGCTATACGCAGTATTTT. This encodes CASTPAESYTQYF.

This clone showed up just once. CDR3 region: CASSEEGSSGNTIYF. DNA of the CDR3: TGTGCCAGCAGTGAGGAGGGGAGCTCTGGAAACACCATATATTTT. This chain uses TRBV2 with TRBJ1-3, with D maybe TRBD1 (5 bases). The CDR3 extends over 15 amino acids. CDR1 is SNHLY and CDR2 is FYNNEI in the germline V gene. With 3 bases removed from V and 0 bases from J, the gap between germline ends came to 9 bases.

A single count supports this clone. The gene calls are TRBV10-1 and TRBJ2-5; 9 bases align to TRBD1. The J call may be wrong; the DNA end is better matched by TRBJ2-7. This CDR3 comprises 16 residues. Germline CDR1 and CDR2: WNHNN and SYGVQD (reference sequence). CDR3: CASSEFSGTGPYEQYF. CDR3 coding DNA: TGCGCCAGCAGTGAGTTTTCCGGGACAGGGCCCTACGAGCAGTACTTC.

This clone came up a few times. The rearrangement uses TRBV4-2 and TRBJ2-3, with 7 bases aligning to TRBD2. This CDR3 is 16 amino acids long. Per germline, CDR1 LGHNA and CDR2 YNFKEQ. V was pared by 3 bases and J by 0 bases, with 6 bases of the junction left unmatched. The CDR3 loop reads CASSQTSYTSTDTQYF. The DNA of the CDR3 is TGTGCCAGCAGCCAGACTAGCTATACTAGCACAGATACGCAGTATTTT.

This clone was observed a few times. The genes are TRBV5-6 and TRBJ1-6, with 7 bases identical to TRBD1. Germline-derived CDR1 and CDR2 are SGHDT and YYEEEE. The ends lost 2 bases at V and 9 bases at J; junction bases unmatched: 11. The CDR3 loop spans 16 amino acids. The CDR3 DNA follows: TGTGCCAGCAGCTTAAAGCCCGGGACAGCGGGTTCACCCCTCCACTTT. Its protein is CASSLKPGTAGSPLHF.

V is TRBV9 and J is TRBJ1-5; the match to TRBD1 covers 7 bases. The CDR3 is made up of 14 amino acids. Losses at the gene ends were 4 bases for V and 3 bases for J; bases not matched to a gene: 4. The germline gives CDR1 SGDLS, CDR2 YYNGEE. Here the CDR3 reads CASSPTGNNQPQHF. CDR3 sequence (DNA): TGTGCCAGCAGCCCGACAGGGAACAATCAGCCCCAGCATTTT.

The chain uses TRBV19 and TRBJ1-2, with unresolved D. Deletions cut 3 bases from V and 4 bases from J, with 9 bases between. The CDR3 has 13 amino acids. Germline CDR1 LNHDA, CDR2 SQIVND (reference sequence). The CDR3 DNA sequence: TGTGCCAGTAGTATCCCCGGTTCCTATGGCTACACCTTC. Its translation is CASSIPGSYGYTF.

The chain employs TRBV19 and TRBJ1-5, with D possibly matching TRBD1 (5 bases). This CDR3 is built from 17 residues. Per the germline V gene, CDR1 is LNHDA and CDR2 is SQIVND (reference sequence). Trimming pared 3 bases from V and 6 bases from J, leaving 21 bases between. The DNA for the CDR3 is TGTGCCAGTAGTATGAGAGGGGACTTAATTCCTGGTCAGCCCCAGCATTTT. Encoded protein: CASSMRGDLIPGQPQHF.

This clone was counted only a few times. This chain links TRBV25-1 with TRBJ1-5; D is possibly TRBD1 (5 bases). CDR3 size: 11 residues. Germline loops: CDR1 MGHDK, CDR2 SYGVNS. Trimming removed 4 bases from V and 12 bases from J, with 10 bases in between. The DNA for the CDR3 is TGTGCCAGCAGTGTCGGGGGGATCCAGCATTTT. Its translation is CASSVGGIQHF.

This chain connects TRBV18 to TRBJ1-5, with a possible D match to TRBD1 (6 bases). Germline V CDR1 and CDR2: KGHSH, LQKENI. This CDR3 has 15 residues. V was shortened by 6 bases and J by 6 bases, with 18 bases between the two germline ends. Here the CDR3 reads CASSTTGGLVQPQHF. DNA for the CDR3: TGTGCCAGCTCCACCACGGGGGGGCTGGTTCAGCCCCAGCATTTT.

The rearrangement links TRBV6-1 to TRBJ1-3; 8 positions match TRBD1. From germline, CDR1 is MNHNS and CDR2 SASEGT. The ends lost 6 bases at V and 4 bases at J; junction bases unmatched: 5. CDR3 size: 14 residues. The CDR3 loop reads CASSGQGGGNTIYF. In DNA, the CDR3 is TGTGCCAGCAGCGGACAGGGCGGGGGAAACACCATATATTTT.

V gene TRBV5-6 combines with J gene TRBJ2-7; 9 bases are shared with TRBD1. The CDR3 covers 16 residues. After removal of 0 bases from V and 6 bases from J, the junction contained 10 bases not matched to a gene. Looked up from germline, CDR1 is SGHDT and CDR2 is YYEEEE. The CDR3 DNA sequence: TGTGCCAGCAGCTTGGGACAGGGGGTCAGGGTAATCGAGCAGTACTTC. The encoded protein is CASSLGQGVRVIEQYF.

The chain is built from TRBV28 and TRBJ1-4; 8 nucleotides match TRBD1. V lost 6 bases, J lost 10 bases, and 7 bases stayed unmatched. The germline V gene has CDR1 MDHEN and CDR2 SYDVKM. This CDR3 contains 13 residues. The CDR3 reads CASRDRVRGKLFF. DNA for the CDR3: TGTGCCAGCAGGGACAGGGTTCGAGGAAAACTGTTTTTT.

Only a few counts were recorded for this clone. The identical CDR3 is also encoded by other nucleotide sequences in the sample. V is TRBV2 and J is TRBJ1-1; no firm D call. The CDR3 loop spans 12 amino acids. The ends were cut back, 4 bases at V and 1 base at J, with 4 bases in the middle. The germline gives CDR1 SNHLY, CDR2 FYNNEI. The CDR3 DNA follows: TGTGCCAGCAGTGGACAGAACACTGAAGCTTTCTTT. Amino acids: CASSGQNTEAFF.